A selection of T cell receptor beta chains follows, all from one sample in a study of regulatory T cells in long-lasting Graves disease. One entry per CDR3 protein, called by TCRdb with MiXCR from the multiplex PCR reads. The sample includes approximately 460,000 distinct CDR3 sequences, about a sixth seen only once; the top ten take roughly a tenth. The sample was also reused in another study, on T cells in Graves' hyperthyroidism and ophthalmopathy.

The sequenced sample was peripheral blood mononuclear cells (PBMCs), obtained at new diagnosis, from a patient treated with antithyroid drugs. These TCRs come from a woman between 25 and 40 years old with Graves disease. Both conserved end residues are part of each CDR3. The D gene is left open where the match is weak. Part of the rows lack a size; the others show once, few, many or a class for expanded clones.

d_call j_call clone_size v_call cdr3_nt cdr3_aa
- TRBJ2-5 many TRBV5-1 TGCGCCAGCAGCGGTTCGGGAGTAGTCGGAGAGACCCAGTACTTC CASSGSGVVGETQYF
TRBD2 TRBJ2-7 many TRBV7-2 TGTGCCAGCAGTCGCCGGGGCGGGAGGGACCCCGAGCAGTACTTC CASSRRGGRDPEQYF
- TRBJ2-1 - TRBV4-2 TGTGCCAGCAGCCAAGGGGACACGGTTTCGAGCTTGGTCTTC CASSQGDTVSSLVF
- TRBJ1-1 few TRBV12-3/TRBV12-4 TGTGCCAGCAGTTTTCAGCGGCTACCCGCTAACATTGAAGCTTTCTTT CASSFQRLPANIEAFF
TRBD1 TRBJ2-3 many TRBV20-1 TGCAGTGCTATACCGGGACAGATAAACACAGATACGCAGTATTTT CSAIPGQINTDTQYF
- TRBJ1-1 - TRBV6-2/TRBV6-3 TGTGCCAGCAGTTACGATGGGGGCAGGTACACTGAAGCTTTCTTT CASSYDGGRYTEAFF
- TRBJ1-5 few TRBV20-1 TGCAGTGCTAGAGTCCCATTGGTGAATCAGCCCCAGCATTTT CSARVPLVNQPQHF
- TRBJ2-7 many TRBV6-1 TGTGCCAGCAGTGACCGAGGAATTAGGCGCTACGAGCAGTACTTC CASSDRGIRRYEQYF
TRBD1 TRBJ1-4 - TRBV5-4 TGTGCCAGCAGCTCCGACAGGGGCGAGGAAAAACTGTTTTTT CASSSDRGEEKLFF
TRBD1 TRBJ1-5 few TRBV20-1 TGCAGTGCTAGCAGGGGGGAGTTTGGGCCCCAGCATTTT CSASRGEFGPQHF
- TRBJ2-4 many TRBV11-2 TGTGCCAGCAGCTTATTCGGCAGAAACATTCAGTACTTC CASSLFGRNIQYF
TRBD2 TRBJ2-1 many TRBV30 TGTGCCTCGAGTCTTCCCAGCGGGAGGATGGATGAGCAGTTCTTC CASSLPSGRMDEQFF
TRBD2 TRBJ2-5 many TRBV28 TGTGCCAGCAGACACCGAAGCGAACTAGCGGGAGAAGAGACCCAGTACTTC CASRHRSELAGEETQYF
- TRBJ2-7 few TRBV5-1 TGCGCCAGCAGCTTTGAGGGGATGGGCTACGAGCAGTACTTC CASSFEGMGYEQYF
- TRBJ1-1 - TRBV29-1 TGCAGCGTTGAAGTCGGGACCCCCACAGGAGCTTTCTTT CSVEVGTPTGAFF
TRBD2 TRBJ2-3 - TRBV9 TGTGCCAGCAGCGTAAGTGAGAGCGGGAATACAGATACGCAGTATTTT CASSVSESGNTDTQYF
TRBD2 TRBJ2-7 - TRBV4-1 TGCGCCAGCAGCCCAACGTGGGCTAGCGGGAGTTACGAGCAGTACTTC CASSPTWASGSYEQYF
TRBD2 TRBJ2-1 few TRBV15 TGTGCCACCAGCAGAGATCGGACTAGCGGATACAATGAGCAGTTCTTC CATSRDRTSGYNEQFF
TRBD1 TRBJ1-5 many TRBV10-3 TGTGCCATCAGCCCGGGACTCTCCCAGGGGGGCAATCAGCCCCAGCATTTT CAISPGLSQGGNQPQHF
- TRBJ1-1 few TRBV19 TGTGCCAGTAGTATTAGGGGCGAGAGCACTGAAGCTTTCTTT CASSIRGESTEAFF
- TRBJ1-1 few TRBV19 TGTGCCAGTAAGGAGGGTGAGAACACTGAAGCTTTCTTT CASKEGENTEAFF
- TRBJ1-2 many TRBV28 TGTGCCAGCAGTTTATATGGTTTGGGCTACACCTTC CASSLYGLGYTF
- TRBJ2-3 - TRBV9 TGTGCCAGCAGCGAGGGGGGGCTTGATACGCAGTATTTT CASSEGGLDTQYF
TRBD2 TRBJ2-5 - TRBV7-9 TGTGCCAGCAGCCCCCGGGCGGGACTAGCGGGAGACGGGGGGGTGAGCCAGTACTTC CASSPRAGLAGDGGVSQYF
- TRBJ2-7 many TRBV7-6 TGTGCCAGCAGCCCCGAGAGCGGGCTACCCATCTACGAGCAGTACTTC CASSPESGLPIYEQYF
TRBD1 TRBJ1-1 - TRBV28 TGTGCCAGCGGTACAGGACAGGGCACTGAAGCTTTCTTT CASGTGQGTEAFF
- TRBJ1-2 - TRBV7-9 TGTGCCAGCAGCTTCAGGGTAAATGGCTACACCTTC CASSFRVNGYTF
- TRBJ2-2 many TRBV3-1 TGTGCCAGCAGCCACCCGGGGGGCCGGAACACCGGGGAGCTGTTTTTT CASSHPGGRNTGELFF
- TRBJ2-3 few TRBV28 TGTGCCAGCACCTATACAGATATGGGGAGAGATACGCAGTATTTT CASTYTDMGRDTQYF
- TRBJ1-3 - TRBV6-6 TGTGCCAGCAGTTACTCGAGAGGCAACGGGGGAAACACCATATATTTT CASSYSRGNGGNTIYF
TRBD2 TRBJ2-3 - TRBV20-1 TGCAGTGCTAGACTGACCAGGACTAGCGGGAGAACAGATACGCAGTATTTT CSARLTRTSGRTDTQYF
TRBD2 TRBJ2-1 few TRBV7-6 TGTGCCAGCAGCTTAGAGCGGGAGGGCCGAAATGAGCAGTTCTTC CASSLEREGRNEQFF
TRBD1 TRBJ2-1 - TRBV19 TGTGCCAGTAGTACTCGACAGGGGGACTACAATGAGCAGTTCTTC CASSTRQGDYNEQFF
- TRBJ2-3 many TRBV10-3 TGTGCCATAGTCCGCCGGCCCGGTTTAGATACGCAGTATTTT CAIVRRPGLDTQYF
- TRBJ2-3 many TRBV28 TGTGCCAGCAGACCAGAGCAGGGTACGCAGTATTTT CASRPEQGTQYF
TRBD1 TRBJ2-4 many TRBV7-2 TGTGCCAGCAGCGTCGACAGGGCCCCCCGGGAAAACATTCAGTACTTC CASSVDRAPRENIQYF
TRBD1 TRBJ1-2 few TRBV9 TGTGCCAGCAGCGTAGCCTCTGACAGGGAAAATGGCTACGCCTTC CASSVASDRENGYAF
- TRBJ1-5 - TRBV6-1 TGTGCCAGCAGTAACAGGGACCCAAGCCAGCCCCAGCATTTT CASSNRDPSQPQHF
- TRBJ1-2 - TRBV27 TGTGCCAGCAGTTTTGGTAGCCACTATGGCTACACCTTC CASSFGSHYGYTF
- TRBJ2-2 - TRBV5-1 TGCGCCAGCAGCCGACGGGGGGCCGGTCGAACCGGGGAGCTGTTTTTT CASSRRGAGRTGELFF
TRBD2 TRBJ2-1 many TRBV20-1 TGCAGTGCTGAGACTAGCGCCCACTTCAATGAGCAGTTCTTC CSAETSAHFNEQFF
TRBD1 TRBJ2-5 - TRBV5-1 TGCGCCAGCAGCTTGGCTTACCGGGACAGGGCAGAGACCCAGTACTTC CASSLAYRDRAETQYF
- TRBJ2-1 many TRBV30 TGTGCCTGGACCCGGGACGGGAGCTCCTACAATGAGCAGTTCTTC CAWTRDGSSYNEQFF
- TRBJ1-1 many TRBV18 TGTGCCAGCTCACCACCTTCCAGGGGCTCGAACACTGAAGCTTTCTTT CASSPPSRGSNTEAFF